The 30 T cell receptor beta chains in this list originate from one sample, sequenced in a study of T-cell reconstitution after alpha-beta-depleted transplantation in children. Unique molecular identifiers were used in preparing the TCRbeta library. TCRdb redid the calling of the PCR reads with MiXCR, one entry per CDR3 protein. The sample holds 540,000 or so distinct CDR3 sequences, about 23% seen once. The sequencing used PBMCs, mostly from graft donor cells, collected 360 days after TCRalphabeta/CD19-depleted stem cell transplant. The receptors stem from a boy in the first two years of life who had a stem cell transplant for acute myeloid leukemia, so the T cells may come from the graft donor.

The chain joins TRBV9 to TRBJ2-3; 9 bases match TRBD2. J gave up 2 bases and V 0 bases, and 16 bases lay outside the gene matches. The germline V gene encodes CDR1 SGDLS and CDR2 YYNGEE. CDR3 length: 20 amino acids. The CDR3 reads CASSVEGISGGLKLTDTQYF. Here the CDR3 DNA reads TGTGCCAGCAGCGTAGAGGGTATTAGCGGGGGACTCAAACTCACAGATACGCAGTATTTT.

This clonotype came up many times. The rearrangement joins TRBV28 to TRBJ2-4; D may be TRBD2 (6 bases). The CDR3 is 15 amino acids. V dropped 5 bases and J dropped 3 bases, with 14 bases sitting between them. Germline assignment: CDR1 MDHEN and CDR2 SYDVKM. The DNA for the CDR3 is TGTGCCAGCAGTGAGGATCGGGGGATCAAAAACATTCAGTACTTC. Translating gives CASSEDRGIKNIQYF.

This clonotype was found many times. The chain joins TRBV6-1 to TRBJ1-1; D gene ambiguous. CDR1 MNHNS and CDR2 SASEGT come from the germline V gene. V was clipped by 11 bases and J by 1 base, with 17 bases between them. This CDR3 region has 14 residues. The CDR3 region is CAVQAALKNTEAFF. The CDR3 DNA is TGTGCCGTTCAGGCTGCTCTGAAGAACACTGAAGCTTTCTTT.

At least ten counts were recorded for this clonotype. The chain couples TRBV20-1 to TRBJ2-7; 8 bases map to TRBD2. The V gene's germline CDR1 is DFQATT and CDR2 SNEGSKA (reference sequence). With V trimmed by 0 bases and J by 2 bases, 3 bases remained unmatched. The CDR3 loop spans 14 amino acids. CDR3 DNA: TGCAGTGCTAGAGATCGCGGGGGGACCTACGAGCAGTACTTC. The encoded protein is CSARDRGGTYEQYF.

The chain uses TRBV2 and TRBJ1-6; D is undetermined. Germline values: CDR1 SNHLY, CDR2 FYNNEI. V was shortened by 5 bases and J by 0 bases, with 14 bases between the two germline ends. The length of the CDR3 is 17 residues. As DNA, the CDR3 is TGTGCCAGCAGTAAAGAACTACCTAGCTCCTATAATTCACCCCTCCACTTT. Translation: CASSKELPSSYNSPLHF.

This clonotype was seen a single time. The chain recombines TRBV7-9 with TRBJ2-7; no clear D. This CDR3 has 11 residues. V was cut by 3 bases and J by 5 bases, with 5 bases left in between. Germline assignment: CDR1 SEHNR and CDR2 FQNEAQ (reference sequence). The CDR3 spells CASSFANEQYF. As DNA, the CDR3 is TGTGCCAGCAGCTTCGCGAACGAGCAGTACTTC.

The V call is TRBV28, the J call TRBJ2-1; D is unresolved. Germline-derived CDR1 and CDR2 are MDHEN and SYDVKM. The CDR3 is made up of 11 amino acids. V was cut by 11 bases and J by 0 bases, with 5 bases left in between. The CDR3 region is CAVSSYNEQFF. The CDR3 DNA is TGTGCCGTATCCTCCTACAATGAGCAGTTCTTC.

Ten or more counts support this clonotype. The gene calls are TRBV3-1 and TRBJ1-6; possibly TRBD1 for D (6 bases). This CDR3 has 14 residues. V lost 4 bases, J lost 9 bases, and 13 bases lay in between. Germline CDR1 LGHDT, CDR2 YNNKEL (reference sequence). CDR3 in DNA: TGTGCCAGCAGCCGAAGACAGGAAGGTTCACCCCTCCACTTT. It encodes CASSRRQEGSPLHF.

This clonotype was found many times. V usage is TRBV28 and J usage is TRBJ2-5; 8 nucleotides match TRBD1. The V segment lost 7 bases and the J segment 1 base; nucleotides outside the gene matches: 11. The CDR3 loop spans 16 amino acids. Germline-derived CDR1 and CDR2 are MDHEN and SYDVKM. CDR3 protein: CASTSVLGQGQETQYF. The CDR3, as DNA: TGTGCCAGCACTTCCGTTCTTGGACAGGGCCAAGAGACCCAGTACTTC.

This clonotype appeared a few times. J is TRBJ1-2 and V is TRBV24-1, with D uncertain. Germline V gene lookup returns CDR1 KGHDR and CDR2 SFDVKD. The CDR3 is 9 amino acids. The CDR3 region has the DNA TGTCCCAGGCCATATGGCTACACCTTC. This encodes CPRPYGYTF.

J is TRBJ2-3 and V is TRBV20-1; 8 positions match TRBD2. The CDR3 covers 15 residues. With 3 bases clipped from V and 2 bases from J, the junction kept 7 bases outside the gene matches. From germline, CDR1 is DFQATT and CDR2 SNEGSKA (reference sequence). The CDR3 DNA reads TGCAGTGCTAGTGACGGGACTAGTCACACAGATACGCAGTATTTT. Its translation is CSASDGTSHTDTQYF.

This clonotype has only a few counts. V is TRBV29-1 and J is TRBJ1-1; no clear D. The CDR3 contains 13 residues. Germline V lookup: CDR1 SQVTM, CDR2 ANQGSEA. The V end was cut by 0 bases, the J end by 11 bases, with 16 bases between. The CDR3 loop reads CSVEDLPGEGAFF. For the CDR3, the DNA is TGCAGCGTTGAAGATCTCCCCGGGGAGGGCGCTTTCTTT.

This clonotype came up many times. The rearrangement links TRBV6-6 to TRBJ2-7, with D perhaps matching TRBD1 (6 bases). The CDR3 has 13 residues. CDR1 is MNHNY and CDR2 is SVGAGI in the germline V gene (reference sequence). V lost 5 bases and J 1 base, leaving 9 bases between the germline ends. The CDR3 loop is CASSPQGSYEQYV. The CDR3 DNA is TGTGCCAGCAGTCCCCAGGGGTCCTACGAGCAGTACGTC.

In this sample, this clonotype turned up many times. This rearrangement joins TRBV2 to TRBJ2-7; 9 nucleotides agree with TRBD2. The germline CDR1 and CDR2 sequences are SNHLY and FYNNEI. The ends lost 2 bases at V and 2 bases at J; junction bases unmatched: 1. This CDR3 spans 14 amino acids. DNA of the CDR3: TGTGCCAGCAGTGAACAGCGGGGGGCCTACGAGCAGTACTTC. Its protein product is CASSEQRGAYEQYF.

Note on this clonotype: A clone one base away is much larger, so this may be a read error. The genes are TRBV12-3 or TRBV12-4 and TRBJ2-7; TRBD1 matches at 11 bases. The CDR3 has 12 residues. The CDR3 region has the DNA TGTGCCAGCAGAAACGGACAGGGGGCTCTTTCATTC. Its translation: CASRNGQGALSF.

The chain carries TRBV3-1 and TRBJ2-5, with D possibly matching TRBD1 (6 bases). Trimming removed 4 bases at V and 3 bases at J, with 12 bases between. Germline CDR1 is LGHDT and CDR2 is YNNKEL (reference sequence). The CDR3 runs to 14 residues. CDR3 bases: TGTGCCAGCAGCCTAGGACAGACAGAAGAGACCCAGTACTTC. Translation: CASSLGQTEETQYF.

V usage is TRBV12-3 or TRBV12-4 and J usage is TRBJ1-1; 9 bases line up with TRBD1. The trim removed 5 bases at V and 2 bases at J, leaving 9 bases unmatched. This CDR3 has 16 amino acids. The CDR3 loop reads CASSSPRTGVNTEAFF. CDR3 in DNA: TGTGCCAGCAGTAGCCCCCGGACAGGGGTTAACACTGAAGCTTTCTTT.

This clonotype occurred a few times. The V and J genes are TRBV29-1 and TRBJ2-3, with TRBD2 matching 13 bases. CDR3 length equals 15 residues. CDR1 SQVTM and CDR2 ANQGSEA come from the germline V gene. Trimming took 6 bases from V and 2 from J; bases not matched to a gene: 5. The DNA of the CDR3 is TGCAGCGTCAGACTAGCGGGGGGCCACACAGATACGCAGTATTTT. It is translated as CSVRLAGGHTDTQYF.

This clonotype was seen ten or more times. The rearrangement links TRBV12-3 or TRBV12-4 to TRBJ2-7, with D unclear. Deletions cut 1 base from V and 2 bases from J, with 9 bases between. The CDR3 is 14 amino acids. The CDR3 reads CASSLDGLTYEQYV. The CDR3 coding sequence is TGTGCCAGCAGTTTAGACGGCCTAACCTACGAGCAGTACGTC.

This clonotype has a count of ten or more. The chain joins TRBV12-3 or TRBV12-4 to TRBJ1-1; 9 bases line up with TRBD1. V lost 2 bases and J lost 4; bases outside the gene matches: 5. This CDR3 contains 15 residues. DNA for the CDR3: TGTGCCAGCAGTTTATCCGGACAGGGGAGCACTGAAGCTTTCTTT. Translating it yields CASSLSGQGSTEAFF.

This clonotype was observed at least ten times. The rearrangement joins TRBV4-1 to TRBJ1-2; D not certain. This CDR3 has 19 residues. Trimming stripped 1 base from V and 1 base from J, with 22 bases between. The germline CDR1 and CDR2 sequences are MGHRA and YSYEKL. CDR3 DNA sequence: TGCGCCAGCAGCCAAGGACCTGGCGATCCTGGATTCGTTAACTATGGCTACACCTTC. Translating it yields CASSQGPGDPGFVNYGYTF.

This chain connects TRBV7-2 to TRBJ1-3; D is perhaps TRBD1 (5 bases). CDR3 length: 15 amino acids. V lost 4 bases and J 2 bases, leaving 12 bases between the germline ends. Per the germline V gene, CDR1 is SGHTA and CDR2 is FQGNSA. CDR3 region: CASSSLMGPGNTIYF. The CDR3 region has the DNA TGTGCCAGCAGCTCCTTAATGGGGCCTGGAAACACCATATATTTT.

The CDR3: CASGDRGQGEQFF. The CDR3 DNA is TGTGCCAGCGGGGACAGGGGGCAGGGTGAGCAGTTCTTC. V usage is TRBV27 and J usage is TRBJ2-1; 12 nucleotides align to TRBD1. Germline lookup yields CDR1 MNHEY and CDR2 SMNVEV (reference sequence). The CDR3 runs to 13 residues. J was trimmed by 9 bases and V by 8 bases; bases with no gene match: 5.

In its sample, this clonotype was seen a few times. J is TRBJ2-1 and V is TRBV4-2, with D possibly being TRBD2 (5 bases). The CDR3 has 15 residues. Trimming stripped 1 base from V and 10 bases from J, with 17 bases between. Germline V gene data show CDR1 as LGHNA and CDR2 as YNFKEQ. CDR3 coding DNA: TGTGCCAGCAGCCAAGTAATCGGGGAAGAAGGAGAGCAGTTCTTC. Translation: CASSQVIGEEGEQFF.

This clonotype came up a few times. For the CDR3, the DNA is TGCAGTGCTAGAGATCTTAAGGGCAGCCAAGAGACCCAGTACTTC. This translates into CSARDLKGSQETQYF. V usage is TRBV20-1 and J usage is TRBJ2-5; the D is unclear. The CDR3 extends over 15 amino acids. V shed 0 bases and J shed 1 base, with 12 bases lying between them. Germline V lookup: CDR1 DFQATT, CDR2 SNEGSKA (reference sequence).

This chain connects TRBV4-3 to TRBJ2-7; D gene ambiguous. Germline CDR1 and CDR2: LGHNA and YSLEER. V lost 1 base and J lost 5, with 12 bases in between. This CDR3 is built from 14 residues. The CDR3 spells CASSQVKGLNEQYF. In DNA form, the CDR3 reads TGCGCCAGCAGCCAAGTAAAGGGCTTAAACGAGCAGTACTTC.

This clonotype showed up many times. The chain is built from TRBV28 and TRBJ1-2; perhaps TRBD1 as D (6 bases). The CDR3 runs 14 residues. CDR1 and CDR2 (germline): MDHEN, SYDVKM. The ends were cut back, 2 bases at V and 3 bases at J, with 10 bases in the middle. CDR3 bases: TGTGCCAGCAGTTTAGGTCAGGGGTACTATGGCTACACCTTC. Encoded protein: CASSLGQGYYGYTF.

This clonotype was observed at least ten times. The J gene is TRBJ2-3, the V gene TRBV24-1, with 7 bases lining up with TRBD1. The germline gives CDR1 KGHDR, CDR2 SFDVKD. The CDR3 consists of 15 residues. J gave up 5 bases and V 3 bases, and 7 bases lay outside the gene matches. Here the CDR3 DNA reads TGTGCCACCAGTGATGAGGGGGCGCAGGGAGATACGCAGTATTTT. Protein sequence: CATSDEGAQGDTQYF.

This clonotype came up a few times. The chain couples TRBV10-2 to TRBJ2-1; D gene unclear. The CDR3 sequence is 11 residues long. Germline-derived CDR1 and CDR2 are WSHSY and SAAADI. V dropped 3 bases and J dropped 7 bases, with 4 bases sitting between them. The CDR3 bases are TGCGCCAGCAGTGATGCGAATGAGCAGTTCTTC. Translated, it gives CASSDANEQFF.

This clonotype was seen at least ten times. The V call is TRBV25-1, the J call TRBJ1-6, with D possibly TRBD1 on 5 matching bases. The CDR3 is 15 residues long. Trimming removed 1 base at V and 7 bases at J, with 11 bases between. CDR1 MGHDK and CDR2 SYGVNS come from the germline V gene. In DNA, the CDR3 is TGTGCCAGCAGTGAATTTGGGGCAGAGAATTCACCCCTCCACTTT. Residues: CASSEFGAENSPLHF. The entire variable domain, with the rest obtained from reference TRBV25-1 and TRBJ1-6, is as follows: EADIYQTPRYLVIGTGKKITLECSQTMGHDKMYWYQQDPGMELHLIHYSYGVNSTEKGDLSSESTVSRIRTEHFPLTLESARPSHTSQYLCASSEFGAENSPLHFGNGTRLTVT.